This TCR beta chain was sequenced in a study of cytomegalovirus exposure and HLA in healthy donors. Overall study findings and caveats: In a later analysis, common viral pathogens appeared linked to several of the most significant clusters. Beyond CMV serostatus, there was no information to go on about immune exposure.

With 60 Vbeta and 13 Jbeta primers, the PCR was carried out. Data came from immunoSEQ multiplex PCR; TCRdb stores just in-frame clones and leaves some out. Seen here are about 150,000 clones, less than 65% observed once, and the top ten hold over 2.5%. As concerns this clone: The antigen is unknown.

Sequencing was carried out using PBMCs. The TCR sequence derives from a woman aged 25 to 39 in good health and CMV-seropositive.

The CDR3, as DNA: TGTGCCAGCAGTGACAGGGTGCGGAGTCCCTCTGGGGCCAACGTCCTGACTTTC. Translating gives CASSDRVRSPSGANVLTF. The chain employs TRBV2 and TRBJ2-6, with D maybe TRBD1 (5 bases). In germline, CDR1 is SNHLY, CDR2 FYNNEI. V gave up 3 bases and J gave up 0 bases, with 15 bases separating them. The CDR3 runs to 18 residues.